The 26 T cell receptor beta chains below come from one sample, sequenced in a study of cytomegalovirus exposure and HLA in healthy donors. In the PCR, 60 Vbeta and 13 Jbeta primers were used. Only in-frame clones appear in the TCRdb table, and some are missing; sequencing was by immunoSEQ multiplex PCR. The sample carries about 160,000 clones, roughly 80% recorded once. Sequenced sample: PBMCs. The source is a male donor in good health and CMV-seronegative.

This rearrangement joins TRBV19 to TRBJ2-7, with 14 bases aligning to TRBD2. Germline values: CDR1 LNHDA, CDR2 SQIVND (reference sequence). The V gene end was trimmed by 4 bases and the J gene end by 3 bases; junction bases not matched to a gene: 2. This CDR3 has 15 residues. CDR3 sequence reads: CASSSGLAGGYEQYF. The CDR3 coding sequence is TGTGCCAGTAGTAGCGGACTAGCGGGAGGCTACGAGCAGTACTTC.

The genes are TRBV6-6 and TRBJ2-7, with D maybe TRBD2 (5 bases). The germline gives CDR1 MNHNY, CDR2 SVGAGI (reference sequence). The CDR3 is 12 residues long. V was pared by 2 bases and J by 4 bases, with 6 bases between. CDR3 DNA: TGTGCCAGCAGTTACACGGGGTACGAGCAGTACTTC. Translation: CASSYTGYEQYF.

The genes are TRBV5-8 and TRBJ2-7; 7 nucleotides match TRBD1. Germline CDR1 reads SGHTS; CDR2 reads YDEGEE. After removal of 0 bases from V and 4 bases from J, the junction contained 10 bases not matched to a gene. The CDR3 totals 16 residues. DNA of the CDR3: TGTGCCAGCAGCTTGGGTACAGGGGTCCCTCTTTACGAGCAGTACTTC. Amino acids: CASSLGTGVPLYEQYF.

This clone was seen once. The chain combines TRBV20-1 with TRBJ2-5; D is possibly TRBD1 (6 bases). The germline gives CDR1 DFQATT, CDR2 SNEGSKA (reference sequence). Deletions cut 7 bases from V and 2 bases from J, with 8 bases between. The CDR3 extends over 11 amino acids. Here the CDR3 reads CSGTVQETQYF. In nucleotides, the CDR3 is TGCAGTGGGACAGTTCAAGAGACCCAGTACTTC.

J is TRBJ2-1 and V is TRBV7-9; 9 bases fit TRBD2. The CDR3 length is 17 residues. Per the germline V gene, CDR1 is SEHNR and CDR2 is FQNEAQ (reference sequence). The J segment lost 6 bases and the V segment lost 2 bases, leaving 11 bases of the junction unmatched. The CDR3 reads CASSLRMGLATANEQFF. DNA of the CDR3: TGTGCCAGCAGCTTACGGATGGGACTAGCTACGGCCAATGAGCAGTTCTTC.

The gene calls are TRBV6-6 and TRBJ2-7; maybe TRBD2 (6 bases). The CDR3 is 13 amino acids. Trimming cost V 8 bases and J 2 bases, with 13 bases left between them. The germline V gene encodes CDR1 MNHNY and CDR2 SVGAGI (reference sequence). CDR3: CASRAGRTYEQYF. The CDR3, as DNA: TGTGCCAGCCGGGCGGGGCGAACCTACGAGCAGTACTTC.

J is TRBJ2-3 and V is TRBV19; 7 bases are shared with TRBD2. V shed 3 bases and J 6 bases; nucleotides not matched to a gene: 9. Germline V gene lookup returns CDR1 LNHDA and CDR2 SQIVND (reference sequence). This CDR3 is 15 amino acids long. The CDR3 here is CASSIAGAGADTQYF. DNA for the CDR3: TGTGCCAGTAGTATCGCTGGGGCGGGAGCCGATACGCAGTATTTT.

This chain connects TRBV27 to TRBJ2-6, with D possibly being TRBD1 (5 bases). V gave up 3 bases and J gave up 8 bases, with 8 bases separating them. The CDR3 has 13 residues. Germline V gene sequence: CDR1 MNHEY, CDR2 SMNVEV (reference sequence). Here the CDR3 DNA reads TGTGCCAGCAGTTTGGGGCCAACCAACGTCCTGACTTTC. Translating it yields CASSLGPTNVLTF.

The chain links TRBV6-1 to TRBJ2-2; maybe TRBD2 (6 bases). Germline lookup yields CDR1 MNHNS and CDR2 SASEGT. V was clipped by 4 bases and J by 7 bases, with 16 bases between them. The CDR3 contains 15 residues. CDR3 amino acids: CASSVGGWGSGELFF. The CDR3 nucleotides read TGTGCCAGCAGTGTGGGGGGATGGGGCAGCGGGGAGCTGTTTTTT.

This chain uses TRBV11-3 with TRBJ2-5, with 7 bases aligning to TRBD2. Germline V CDR1 and CDR2: SGHNT, YENEEA. CDR3 length: 16 residues. The J segment lost 2 bases and the V segment lost 6 bases, leaving 12 bases of the junction unmatched. CDR3 nucleotide sequence: TGTGCCAGCAGTCCGAGAACGGGGGGAAAACAAGAGACCCAGTACTTC. Residues: CASSPRTGGKQETQYF. The whole variable domain, filled in from reference TRBV11-3 and TRBJ2-5, reads EAGVVQSPRYKIIEKKQPVAFWCNPISGHNTLYWYLQNLGQGPELLIRYENEEAVDDSQLPKDRFSAERLKGVDSTLKIQPAELGDSAVYLCASSPRTGGKQETQYFGPGTRLLVL.

V gene TRBV27 combines with J gene TRBJ2-1; TRBD2 aligns across 8 bases. Germline V gene sequence: CDR1 MNHEY, CDR2 SMNVEV (reference sequence). The CDR3 runs 13 residues. Trimming at V came to 1 base and at J to 15 bases, leaving 8 bases not matched to a gene. The CDR3 bases are TGTGCCAGCAGTTTATTGGAGCGGGAGCGGAGGTTCTTC. Encoded protein: CASSLLERERRFF.

V is TRBV6-4 and J is TRBJ1-4; weak D call: TRBD1 (6 bases). This CDR3 contains 14 residues. Germline CDR1 and CDR2: MRHNA and SNTAGT. V was cut by 8 bases and J by 5 bases, with 15 bases left in between. The CDR3 nucleotides are TGTGCCAGCCGCTACGGGCAGGGGAATGAAAAACTGTTTTTT. It translates to CASRYGQGNEKLFF.

The V call is TRBV27, the J call TRBJ2-7; possible D gene TRBD2, 5 bases. The V end was cut by 5 bases, the J end by 2 bases, with 10 bases between. The CDR3 consists of 13 residues. CDR1 is MNHEY, CDR2 SMNVEV, per germline (reference sequence). CDR3 protein: CASSNGGAYEQYF. CDR3 in DNA: TGTGCCAGCAGTAACGGAGGAGCCTACGAGCAGTACTTC.

The chain is built from TRBV5-1 and TRBJ2-1; 9 nucleotides align to TRBD2. V dropped 1 base and J dropped 6; count of bases not matched to a gene: 2. Germline CDR1 and CDR2: SGHRS and YFSETQ. The CDR3 contains 14 residues. The CDR3 region has the DNA TGCGCCAGCAGCTTGAGTAGCGGGAGCAATGAGCAGTTCTTC. Translation: CASSLSSGSNEQFF. The whole variable domain, filled in from reference TRBV5-1 and TRBJ2-1, reads KAGVTQTPRYLIKTRGQQVTLSCSPISGHRSVSWYQQTPGQGLQFLFEYFSETQRNKGNFPGRFSGRQFSNSRSEMNVSTLELGDSALYLCASSLSSGSNEQFFGPGTRLTVL.

In this sample, this clone turned up a few times. This chain links TRBV7-2 with TRBJ2-2, with 10 bases lining up with TRBD2. V lost 5 bases to trimming and J lost 9 bases; unmatched junction nucleotides: 12. The V gene's germline CDR1 is SGHTA and CDR2 FQGNSA. The CDR3 is 16 amino acids. The CDR3 region is CASSLRLGGLARELFF. The CDR3 DNA sequence: TGTGCCAGCAGCCTCCGGTTAGGGGGACTAGCGAGGGAGCTGTTTTTT.

CDR3 sequence reads: CASSLQGPVTRTDTQYF. The CDR3 DNA follows: TGTGCCAGCAGTTTACAGGGGCCCGTTACACGCACAGATACGCAGTATTTT. The chain combines TRBV27 with TRBJ2-3; D is perhaps TRBD1 (6 bases). Trimming removed 2 bases from V and 1 base from J, with 16 bases in between. Germline V gives CDR1 MNHEY, CDR2 SMNVEV (reference sequence). The CDR3 is 17 residues long.

The gene calls are TRBV6-5 and TRBJ1-2; D unresolved. CDR3 length equals 13 residues. V shed 5 bases and J shed 2 bases, with 9 bases lying between them. The germline V gene encodes CDR1 MNHEY and CDR2 SVGAGI. For the CDR3, the DNA is TGTGCCAGCAGTAACGGACTGAACTATGGCTACACCTTC. This encodes CASSNGLNYGYTF.

A word on this clone: The same CDR3 arises from other DNA sequences in this sample as well. The chain combines TRBV15 with TRBJ2-7; 9 bases fit TRBD1. The V gene end was trimmed by 3 bases and the J gene end by 4 bases; junction bases not matched to a gene: 1. Germline V gene lookup returns CDR1 LNHNV and CDR2 YYDKDF (reference sequence). The CDR3 length is 13 residues. This CDR3 is CATSRDRGYEQYF. DNA of the CDR3: TGTGCCACCAGCAGGGACAGGGGATACGAGCAGTACTTC.

The chain uses TRBV29-1 and TRBJ2-5; possible D gene TRBD2, 7 bases. CDR1 is SQVTM and CDR2 is ANQGSEA in the germline V gene. The CDR3 spans 14 residues. V was pared by 6 bases and J by 2 bases, with 16 bases between. CDR3 residues: CSVGPAGAQETQYF. For the CDR3, the DNA is TGCAGCGTCGGCCCCGCGGGGGCACAAGAGACCCAGTACTTC.

The gene calls are TRBV7-9 and TRBJ2-5; 10 nucleotides align to TRBD1. The germline V gene encodes CDR1 SEHNR and CDR2 FQNEAQ (reference sequence). The CDR3 sequence is 14 residues long. Trimming took 4 bases from V and 5 from J; bases not matched to a gene: 4. The CDR3 sequence is CASSWTGGLETQYF. In DNA, the CDR3 is TGTGCCAGCAGCTGGACAGGGGGACTGGAGACCCAGTACTTC.

The gene calls are TRBV15 and TRBJ1-1; 8 bases match TRBD1. V trimming: 3 bases; J trimming: 5 bases; junction bases outside the gene matches: 5. Per the germline V gene, CDR1 is LNHNV and CDR2 is YYDKDF (reference sequence). The CDR3 has 14 residues. CDR3 nucleotides: TGTGCCACCAGCAGGGACAGGGCGACGACTGAAGCTTTCTTT. It specifies CATSRDRATTEAFF.

The V and J genes are TRBV5-1 and TRBJ2-7; 14 bases line up with TRBD2. Germline lookup yields CDR1 SGHRS and CDR2 YFSETQ. This CDR3 spans 17 amino acids. Losses at the gene ends were 3 bases for V and 4 bases for J; bases not matched to a gene: 9. The CDR3: CASSSGLAGGISYEQYF. CDR3 in DNA: TGCGCCAGCAGCTCAGGACTAGCGGGGGGTATATCTTACGAGCAGTACTTC.

The chain is built from TRBV4-3 and TRBJ2-3, with 11 bases fitting TRBD1. The CDR3 totals 15 residues. CDR1 LGHNA and CDR2 YSLEER come from the germline V gene. J gave up 5 bases and V 2 bases, and 3 bases lay outside the gene matches. CDR3 amino acids: CASSQQDRGLDTQYF. CDR3 nucleotides: TGCGCCAGCAGCCAACAGGACAGGGGGCTAGATACGCAGTATTTT.

For this clone: The junction does not match germline at one end; this may be a read error. This rearrangement joins TRBV29-1 to TRBJ2-4, with a possible D match to TRBD1 (6 bases). There are 16 residues in the CDR3. Germline CDR1 is SQVTM and CDR2 is ANQGSEA. The CDR3 sequence: CTVGPPGQQEKNIQYF. The DNA for the CDR3 is TGCACCGTTGGCCCCCCAGGACAGCAAGAGAAAAACATTCAGTACTTC. Using reference TRBV29-1 and TRBJ2-4 for the parts outside the CDR3, the full variable domain is SAVISQKPSRDICQRGTSLTIQCQVDSQVTMMFWYRQQPGQSLTLIATANQGSEATYESGFVIDKFPISRPNLTFSTLTVSNMSPEDSSIYLCTVGPPGQQEKNIQYFGAGTRLSVL.

The V call is TRBV6-5, the J call TRBJ1-1; D call uncertain. Germline V lookup: CDR1 MNHEY, CDR2 SVGAGI. V gave up 5 bases and J gave up 1 base, with 14 bases separating them. This CDR3 contains 15 residues. CDR3 region: CASSRELSPNTEAFF. The CDR3 DNA reads as TGTGCCAGCAGTCGTGAGCTTAGTCCGAACACTGAAGCTTTCTTT.

The chain has TRBV7-6 and TRBJ2-1, with TRBD1 matching 8 bases. CDR3 length equals 15 residues. Germline V gene data show CDR1 as SGHVS and CDR2 as FNYEAQ. After removal of 3 bases from V and 5 bases from J, the junction contained 6 bases not matched to a gene. Here the CDR3 reads CASSFTQDRDNEQFF. The CDR3, as DNA: TGTGCCAGCAGCTTCACTCAGGACAGGGACAATGAGCAGTTCTTC.